The 8 T cell receptor beta chains presented below share a single source sample, sequenced in a study of T-cell reconstitution after alpha-beta-depleted transplantation in children. The authors prepared the TCRbeta library with unique molecular identifiers. MiXCR, run by TCRdb on the PCR reads, gives a single entry per CDR3 protein. The sample has about 600,000 distinct CDR3 sequences; 23% are singletons. This specimen was PBMCs, mostly from graft donor cells, taken 360 days after TCRalphabeta/CD19-depleted stem cell transplant. The receptor source for this set is a boy under two years old who had a stem cell transplant for acute myeloid leukemia, so the T cells may come from the graft donor.

The chain has TRBV28 and TRBJ2-3, with a weak D call TRBD1 (6 bases). The CDR3 extends over 15 amino acids. Germline CDR1 is MDHEN and CDR2 is SYDVKM. Trimming took 5 bases from V and 4 from J, leaving 16 bases between them. The CDR3 DNA reads as TGTGCCAGCAGTCCCCGAGGGGGTATAGCAGATACGCAGTATTTT. Its protein product is CASSPRGGIADTQYF. Full variable domain (outside the CDR3, taken from reference TRBV28 and TRBJ2-3): DVKVTQSSRYLVKRTGEKVFLECVQDMDHENMFWYRQDPGLGLRLIYFSYDVKMKEKGDIPEGYSVSREKKERFSLILESASTNQTSMYLCASSPRGGIADTQYFGPGTRLTVL.

V is TRBV7-6 and J is TRBJ2-2; TRBD1 might be the D (6 bases). Looked up from germline, CDR1 is SGHVS and CDR2 is FNYEAQ. V was cut by 0 bases and J by 6 bases, with 11 bases left in between. The CDR3 loop spans 15 amino acids. In DNA form, the CDR3 reads TGTGCCAGCAGCTTAGCCCAGGGGCCCGCCGGGGAGCTGTTTTTT. It yields the protein CASSLAQGPAGELFF. Looking up the rest from reference TRBV7-6 and TRBJ2-2 gives the full variable domain: GAGVSQSPRYKVTKRGQDVALRCDPISGHVSLYWYRQALGQGPEFLTYFNYEAQQDKSGLPNDRFSAERPEGSISTLTIQRTEQRDSAMYRCASSLAQGPAGELFFGEGSRLTVL.

This clonotype was detected only a few times. The DNA of the CDR3 is TGCAGCGTTCAGGGTTCCTATAATTCACCCCTCCACTTT. As protein: CSVQGSYNSPLHF. The J gene is TRBJ1-6, the V gene TRBV29-1, with D possibly TRBD1 on 5 matching bases. The V gene's germline CDR1 is SQVTM and CDR2 ANQGSEA. Deletions cut 5 bases from V and 1 base from J, with 6 bases between. The CDR3 contains 13 residues.

The table lists this clonotype with a few counts. The CDR3 bases are TGTGCCAGCAGTAGCGGGACTGCTACGATCGAGCAGTTCTTC. The encoded protein is CASSSGTATIEQFF. The chain joins TRBV6-4 to TRBJ2-1, with TRBD2 matching over 7 bases. The CDR3 is 14 amino acids. The germline V gene encodes CDR1 MRHNA and CDR2 SNTAGT. With 5 bases clipped from V and 10 bases from J, the junction kept 11 bases outside the gene matches.

This clonotype was seen a handful of times. The chain's CDR3 is CASSSPGPTDTQYF. In nucleotides, the CDR3 is TGTGCCAGCAGCTCACCCGGCCCCACAGATACGCAGTATTTT. V is TRBV7-2 and J is TRBJ2-3, with unresolved D. V was clipped by 4 bases and J by 2 bases, with 10 bases between them. The CDR3 length is 14 residues. Germline-derived CDR1 and CDR2 are SGHTA and FQGNSA.

This clonotype came up a few times. V usage is TRBV15 and J usage is TRBJ1-4; D unclear. The V and J ends lost 0 bases and 7 bases respectively, with 9 bases between them. CDR3 size: 14 residues. Germline V lookup: CDR1 LNHNV, CDR2 YYDKDF (reference sequence). DNA for the CDR3: TGTGCCACCAGCAGAGACTTCCGGGGTGAAAAACTGTTTTTT. Protein: CATSRDFRGEKLFF.

The chain couples TRBV14 to TRBJ2-7, with 8 bases identical to TRBD2. CDR3 length: 15 residues. J was trimmed by 2 bases and V by 3 bases; bases with no gene match: 6. CDR1 and CDR2 (germline): SGHDN, FVKESK. Here the CDR3 DNA reads TGTGCCAGCAGCCAGGGTTTAGCGGGGCCCTACGAGCAGTACTTC. Its translation is CASSQGLAGPYEQYF.

This rearrangement joins TRBV13 to TRBJ1-2; 8 bases align to TRBD1. Trimming took 1 base from V and 3 from J; bases not matched to a gene: 7. The V gene's germline CDR1 is PRHDT and CDR2 FYEKMQ (reference sequence). This CDR3 contains 16 residues. The CDR3 DNA follows: TGTGCCAGCAGCTTAGAGGACAGGGCGGGCGACTATGGCTACACCTTC. Protein sequence: CASSLEDRAGDYGYTF.